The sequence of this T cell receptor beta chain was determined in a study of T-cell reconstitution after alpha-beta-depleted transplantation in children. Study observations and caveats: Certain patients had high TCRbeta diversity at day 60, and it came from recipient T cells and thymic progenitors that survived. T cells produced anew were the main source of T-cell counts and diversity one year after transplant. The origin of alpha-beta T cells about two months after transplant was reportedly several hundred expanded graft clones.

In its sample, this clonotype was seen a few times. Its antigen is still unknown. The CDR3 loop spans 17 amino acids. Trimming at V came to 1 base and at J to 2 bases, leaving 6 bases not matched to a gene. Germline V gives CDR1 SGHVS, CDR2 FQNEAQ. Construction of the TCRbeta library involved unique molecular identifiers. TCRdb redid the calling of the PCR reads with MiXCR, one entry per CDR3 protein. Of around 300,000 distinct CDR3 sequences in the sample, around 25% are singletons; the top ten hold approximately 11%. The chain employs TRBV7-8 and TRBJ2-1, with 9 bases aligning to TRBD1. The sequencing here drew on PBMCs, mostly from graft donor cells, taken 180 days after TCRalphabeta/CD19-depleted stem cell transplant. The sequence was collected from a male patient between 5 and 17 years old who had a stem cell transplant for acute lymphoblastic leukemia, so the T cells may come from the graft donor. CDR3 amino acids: CASSLGVGDRAYNEQFF. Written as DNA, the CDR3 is TGTGCCAGCAGCTTAGGGGTCGGGGACAGGGCCTACAATGAGCAGTTCTTC.